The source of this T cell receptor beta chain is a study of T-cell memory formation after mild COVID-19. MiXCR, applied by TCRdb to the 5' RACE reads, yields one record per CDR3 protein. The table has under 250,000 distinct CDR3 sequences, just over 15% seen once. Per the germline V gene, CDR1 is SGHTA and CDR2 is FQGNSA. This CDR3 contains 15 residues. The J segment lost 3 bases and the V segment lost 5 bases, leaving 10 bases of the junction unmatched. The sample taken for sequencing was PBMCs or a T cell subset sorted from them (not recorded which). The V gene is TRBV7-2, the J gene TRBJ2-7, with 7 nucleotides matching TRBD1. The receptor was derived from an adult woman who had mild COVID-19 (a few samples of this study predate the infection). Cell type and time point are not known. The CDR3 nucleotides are TGTGCCAGCAGCCGCCTTTGGCAGGGGGTCTACGAGCAGTACTTC. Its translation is CASSRLWQGVYEQYF.